This TCR beta chain was documented in a study of OX40 agonist ivuxolimab in advanced cancers. With respect to the entire study: Ivuxolimab was an agonistic, fully human IgG2 monoclonal antibody directed against OX40 (CD134), a costimulatory receptor. Intravenous ivuxolimab was administered to patients every 2 weeks at six dose levels: 0.01, 0.1, 0.3, 1.5, 3 and 10 mg/kg. Of the approximately 50 patients in dose escalation, 19 had hepatocellular carcinoma, approximately 15 had melanoma, 9 had renal cell carcinoma and 9 had head and neck cancer. The dose-escalation cohort was about 87% male with a mean age of roughly 60 years, ranging from 23 to 79. Patients were allowed to have had prior anti-PD-1, anti-PD-L1 or anti-CTLA-4 therapy, and more than 30% of the dose-escalation patients had previously received checkpoint inhibitors. Partial responses occurred in three dose-escalation patients: two with cutaneous melanoma and one with hepatocellular carcinoma. Peripheral TCRbeta sequencing was intended to test whether TCR sequence diversity was altered and clonal T-cell expansion was caused by ivuxolimab. The paper covers the monotherapy dose-escalation part of the phase I ivuxolimab trial, which included N ≈ 50 patients. What the work shows at the level of the full study, not this receptor alone: In the 0.1-3.0 mg/kg groups, partial responders were among the patients with the lowest normalized peripheral clonal expansion, particularly in CD8+ T cells. Which antigens the clonally expanded peripheral T cells were specific for was not determined. At doses from 0.1 to 3.0 mg/kg, clonal expansion was seen in both CD4+ and CD8+ blood T cells between baseline and week 6. Low levels of normalized T-cell clonal expansion were also seen in some nonresponding patients. After ivuxolimab, CD8+ T cells had more expanded clones than CD4+ T cells on average.

To sequence the TCRbeta CDR3 region, genomic DNA was isolated from the sorted cells. The immunoSEQ Assay was used for sequencing of TCRbeta CDR3 regions. TCRdb provides this immuneACCESS table in a form limited to in-frame rearrangements. Some clones are lacking; in checked studies, under half of them reflect an unresolved V gene, and why the rest are absent is not known. In this sample the table shows 65,000 to 95,000 clones, about 90% of which occur a single time. The top ten clonotypes cover less than 12% of the sample. To note about this clone: Its antigen is not yet known. Base qualities were left out, and no much larger clone turns up one base away.

The trial excluded patients who had a history of autoimmune disease or who were on systemic immunosuppression. Peripheral blood for TCR sequencing was collected from all dose cohorts at baseline, on cycle 4 day 1, and on cycle 7 day 1. Samples came from an open-label, multicenter, first-in-human phase I dose-escalation trial of ivuxolimab. Adults with locally advanced or metastatic melanoma, renal cell carcinoma, hepatocellular carcinoma or head and neck squamous cell carcinoma were enrolled in the trial. Before TCR sequencing, CD4+ T cells and CD8+ T cells were sorted from peripheral blood as separate populations. The sample in question was CD4+ or CD8+ T cells sorted from blood, obtained in a trial of the OX40 agonist ivuxolimab. The receptor comes from an adult with an advanced solid tumor such as melanoma, head and neck, liver or kidney cancer.

For the CDR3, the sequence is CSVRDRYTYGYTF. The sequenced DNA: TGCAGCGTAAGGGACAGGTACACCTATGGCTACACCTTC. In this chain, TRBV29-1 is recombined with TRBJ1-2, with 8 bases matching TRBD1. Taken from the germline V gene, the CDR1 and CDR2 loops are SQVTM and ANQGSEA. V trim: 6 bases; J trim: 4 bases; unmatched bases: 7. Including the terminal cysteine and phenylalanine, the CDR3 comprises 13 residues. The entry retains the CDR3 DNA only, 39 bases that are in frame from base 1.